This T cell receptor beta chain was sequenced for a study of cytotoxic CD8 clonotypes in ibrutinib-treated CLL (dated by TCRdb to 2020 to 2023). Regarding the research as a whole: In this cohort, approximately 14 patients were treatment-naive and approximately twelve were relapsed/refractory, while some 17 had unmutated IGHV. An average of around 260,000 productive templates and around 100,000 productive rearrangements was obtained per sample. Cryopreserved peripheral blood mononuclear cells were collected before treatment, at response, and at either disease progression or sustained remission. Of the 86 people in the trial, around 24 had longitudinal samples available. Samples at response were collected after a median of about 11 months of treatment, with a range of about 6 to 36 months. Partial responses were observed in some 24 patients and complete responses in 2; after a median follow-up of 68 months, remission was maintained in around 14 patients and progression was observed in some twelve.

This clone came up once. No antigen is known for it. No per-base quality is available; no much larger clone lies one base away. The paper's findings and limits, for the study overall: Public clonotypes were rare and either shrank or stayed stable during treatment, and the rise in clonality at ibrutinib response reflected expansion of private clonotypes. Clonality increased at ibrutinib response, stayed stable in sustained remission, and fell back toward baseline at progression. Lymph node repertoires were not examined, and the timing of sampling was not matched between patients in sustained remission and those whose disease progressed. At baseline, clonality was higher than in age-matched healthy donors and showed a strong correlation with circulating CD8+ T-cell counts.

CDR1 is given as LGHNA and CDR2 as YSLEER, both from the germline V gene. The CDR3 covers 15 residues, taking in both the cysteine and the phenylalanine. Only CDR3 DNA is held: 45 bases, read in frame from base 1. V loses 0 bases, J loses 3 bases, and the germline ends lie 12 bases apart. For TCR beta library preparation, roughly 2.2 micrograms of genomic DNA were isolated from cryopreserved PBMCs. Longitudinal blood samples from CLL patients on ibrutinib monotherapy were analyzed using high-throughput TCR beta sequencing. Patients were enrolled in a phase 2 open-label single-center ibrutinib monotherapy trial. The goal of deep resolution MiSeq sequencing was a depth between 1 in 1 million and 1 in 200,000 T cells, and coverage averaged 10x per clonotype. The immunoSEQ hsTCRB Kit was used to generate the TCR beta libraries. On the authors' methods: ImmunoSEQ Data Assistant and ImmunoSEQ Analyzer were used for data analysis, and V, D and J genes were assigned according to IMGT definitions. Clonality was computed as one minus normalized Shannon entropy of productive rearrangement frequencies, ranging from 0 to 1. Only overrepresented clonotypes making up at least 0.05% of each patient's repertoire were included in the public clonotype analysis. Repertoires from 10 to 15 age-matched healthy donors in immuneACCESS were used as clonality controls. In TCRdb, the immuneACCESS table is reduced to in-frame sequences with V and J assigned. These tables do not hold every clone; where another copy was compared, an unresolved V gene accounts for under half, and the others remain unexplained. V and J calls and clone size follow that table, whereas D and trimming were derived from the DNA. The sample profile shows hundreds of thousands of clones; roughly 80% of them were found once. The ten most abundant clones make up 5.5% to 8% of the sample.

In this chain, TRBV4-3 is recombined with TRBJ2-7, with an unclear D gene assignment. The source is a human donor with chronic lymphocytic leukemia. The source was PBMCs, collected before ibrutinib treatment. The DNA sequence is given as TGCGCCAGCAGCCAAGAAAGGAAAGGGAACTACGAGCAGTACTTC. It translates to CASSQERKGNYEQYF.